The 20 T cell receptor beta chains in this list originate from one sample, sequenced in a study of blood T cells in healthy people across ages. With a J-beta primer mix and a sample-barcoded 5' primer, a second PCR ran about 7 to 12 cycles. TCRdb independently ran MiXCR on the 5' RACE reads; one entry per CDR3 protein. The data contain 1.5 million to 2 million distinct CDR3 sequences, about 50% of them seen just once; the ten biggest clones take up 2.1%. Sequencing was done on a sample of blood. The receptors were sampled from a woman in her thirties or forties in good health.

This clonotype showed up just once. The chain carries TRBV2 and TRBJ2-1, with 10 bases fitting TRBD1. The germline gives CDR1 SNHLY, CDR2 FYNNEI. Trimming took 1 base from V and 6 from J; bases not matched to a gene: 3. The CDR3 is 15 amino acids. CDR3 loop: CASSEGDRGGNEQFF. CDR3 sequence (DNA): TGTGCCAGCAGTGAAGGGGACAGGGGAGGCAATGAGCAGTTCTTC.

CDR3 sequence (DNA): TGCGCCAGCAGCCCCCTGGCTCCTAAAGAGACCCAGTACTTC. Translating it yields CASSPLAPKETQYF. This chain joins TRBV5-1 and TRBJ2-5; no clear D gene. The CDR3 sequence is 14 residues long. V was shortened by 4 bases and J by 3 bases, with 13 bases between the two germline ends. Per germline, CDR1 SGHRS and CDR2 YFSETQ.

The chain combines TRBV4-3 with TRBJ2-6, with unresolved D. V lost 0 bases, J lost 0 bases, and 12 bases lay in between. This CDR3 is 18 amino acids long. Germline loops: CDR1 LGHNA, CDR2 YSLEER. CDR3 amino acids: CASSQDPSSGSGANVLTF. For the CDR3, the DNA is TGCGCCAGCAGCCAAGATCCCTCGTCCGGCTCTGGGGCCAACGTCCTGACTTTC.

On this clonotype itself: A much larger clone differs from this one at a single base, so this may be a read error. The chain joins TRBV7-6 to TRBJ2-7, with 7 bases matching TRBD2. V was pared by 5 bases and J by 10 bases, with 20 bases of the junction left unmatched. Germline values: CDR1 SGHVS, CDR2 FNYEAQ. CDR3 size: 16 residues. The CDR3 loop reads CASSLRGTTLGEAQYF. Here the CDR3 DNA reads TGTGCCAGCAGCCTGCGAGGGACTACCCTCGGGGAGGCCCAGTACTTC.

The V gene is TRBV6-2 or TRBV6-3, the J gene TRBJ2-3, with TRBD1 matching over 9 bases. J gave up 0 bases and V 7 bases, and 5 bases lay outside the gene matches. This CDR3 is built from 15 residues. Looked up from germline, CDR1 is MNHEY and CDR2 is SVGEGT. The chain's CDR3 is CASNLGTGSTDTQYF. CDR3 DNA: TGTGCCAGCAACCTTGGGACAGGGAGCACAGATACGCAGTATTTT.

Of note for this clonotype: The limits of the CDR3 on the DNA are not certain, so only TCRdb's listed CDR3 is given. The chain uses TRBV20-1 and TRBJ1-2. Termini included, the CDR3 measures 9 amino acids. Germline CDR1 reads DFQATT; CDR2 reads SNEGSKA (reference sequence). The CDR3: CSANYGCTF.

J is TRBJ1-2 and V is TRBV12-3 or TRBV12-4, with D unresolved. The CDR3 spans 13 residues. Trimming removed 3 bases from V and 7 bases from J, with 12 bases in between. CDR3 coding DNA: TGTGCCAGCAGTTTTCGTTTGGACGGTGGCTACACCTTC. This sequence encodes CASSFRLDGGYTF.

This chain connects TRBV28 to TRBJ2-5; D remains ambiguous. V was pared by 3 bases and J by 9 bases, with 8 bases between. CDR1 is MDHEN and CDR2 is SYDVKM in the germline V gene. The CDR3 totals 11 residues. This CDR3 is CASSLGRPQYF. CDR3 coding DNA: TGTGCCAGCAGTTTGGGTAGGCCCCAGTACTTC.

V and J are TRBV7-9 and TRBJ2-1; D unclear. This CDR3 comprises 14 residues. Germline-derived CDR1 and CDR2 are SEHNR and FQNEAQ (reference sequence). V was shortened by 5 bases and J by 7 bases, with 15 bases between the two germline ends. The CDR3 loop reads CASSVGELSNEQFF. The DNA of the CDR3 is TGTGCCAGCAGCGTGGGCGAGCTATCTAATGAGCAGTTCTTC.

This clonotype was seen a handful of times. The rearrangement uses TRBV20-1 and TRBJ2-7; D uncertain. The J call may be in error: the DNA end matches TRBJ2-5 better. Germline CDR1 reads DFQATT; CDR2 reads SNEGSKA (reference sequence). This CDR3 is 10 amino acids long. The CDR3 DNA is TGCAGTGCTATGGTGGAGACCCAGTACTTC. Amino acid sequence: CSAMVETQYF.

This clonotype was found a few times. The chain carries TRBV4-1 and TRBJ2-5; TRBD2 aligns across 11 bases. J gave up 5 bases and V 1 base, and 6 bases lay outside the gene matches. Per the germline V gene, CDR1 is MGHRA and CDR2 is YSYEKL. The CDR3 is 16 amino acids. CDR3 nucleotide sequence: TGCGCCAGCAGCCAAGTCTCACTAGCGGGGGACGAGACCCAGTACTTC. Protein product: CASSQVSLAGDETQYF.

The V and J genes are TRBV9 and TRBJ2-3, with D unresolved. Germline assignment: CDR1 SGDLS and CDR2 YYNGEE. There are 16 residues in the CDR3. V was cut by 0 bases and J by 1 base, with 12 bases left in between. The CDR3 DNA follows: TGTGCCAGCAGCGTAGGGGCCGTGGTTGGCACAGATACGCAGTATTTT. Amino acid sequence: CASSVGAVVGTDTQYF.

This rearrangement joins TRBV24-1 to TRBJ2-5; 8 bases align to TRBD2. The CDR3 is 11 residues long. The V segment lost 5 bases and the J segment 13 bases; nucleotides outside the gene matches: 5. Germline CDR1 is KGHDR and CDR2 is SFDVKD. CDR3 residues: CATSAAGALYF. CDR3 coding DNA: TGTGCCACCAGTGCAGCGGGAGCCTTGTACTTC.

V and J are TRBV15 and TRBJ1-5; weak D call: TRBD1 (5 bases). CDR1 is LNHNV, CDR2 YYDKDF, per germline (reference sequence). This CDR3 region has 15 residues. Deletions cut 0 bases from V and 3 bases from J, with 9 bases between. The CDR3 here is CATSRDLGLNQPQHF. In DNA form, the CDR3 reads TGTGCCACCAGCAGAGATTTGGGGCTCAATCAGCCCCAGCATTTT.

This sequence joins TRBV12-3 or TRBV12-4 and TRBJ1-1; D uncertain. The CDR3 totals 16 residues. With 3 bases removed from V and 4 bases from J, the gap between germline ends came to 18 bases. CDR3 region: CASSLGSNRASTEAFF. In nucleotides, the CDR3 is TGTGCCAGCAGTTTGGGTTCTAACCGTGCCAGCACTGAAGCTTTCTTT.

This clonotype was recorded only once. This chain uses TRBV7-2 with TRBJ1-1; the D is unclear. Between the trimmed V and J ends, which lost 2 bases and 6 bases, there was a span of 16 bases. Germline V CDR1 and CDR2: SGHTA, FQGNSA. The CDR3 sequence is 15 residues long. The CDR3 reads CASSLNGLGGAEAFF. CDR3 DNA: TGTGCCAGCAGCTTAAACGGCTTGGGAGGAGCTGAAGCTTTCTTT. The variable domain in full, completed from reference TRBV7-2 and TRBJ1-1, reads GAGVSQSPSNKVTEKGKDVELRCDPISGHTALYWYRQSLGQGLEFLIYFQGNSAPDKSGLPSDRFSAERTGGSVSTLTIQRTQQEDSAVYLCASSLNGLGGAEAFFGQGTRLTVV.

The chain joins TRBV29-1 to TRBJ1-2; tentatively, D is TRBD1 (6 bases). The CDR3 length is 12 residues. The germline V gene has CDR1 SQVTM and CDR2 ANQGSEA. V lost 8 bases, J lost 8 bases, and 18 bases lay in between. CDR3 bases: TGCAGCAGCTTCGGGGGGGCGAGGGGCTACACCTTC. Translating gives CSSFGGARGYTF. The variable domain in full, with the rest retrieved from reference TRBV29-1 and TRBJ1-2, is SAVISQKPSRDICQRGTSLTIQCQVDSQVTMMFWYRQQPGQSLTLIATANQGSEATYESGFVIDKFPISRPNLTFSTLTVSNMSPEDSSIYLCSSFGGARGYTFGSGTRLTVV.

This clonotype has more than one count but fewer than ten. The CDR3 DNA follows: TGTGCCAGCAAGGTGGCGACAGAAGGCTACAATGAGCAGTTCTTC. It encodes CASKVATEGYNEQFF. The chain joins TRBV27 to TRBJ2-1, with D possibly being TRBD1 (5 bases). V was shortened by 7 bases and J by 3 bases, with 16 bases between the two germline ends. The germline CDR1 and CDR2 sequences are MNHEY and SMNVEV (reference sequence). CDR3 length: 15 residues.

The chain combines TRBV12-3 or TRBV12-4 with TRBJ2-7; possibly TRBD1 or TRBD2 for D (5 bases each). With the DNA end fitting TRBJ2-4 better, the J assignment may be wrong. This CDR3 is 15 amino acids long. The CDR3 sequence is CASRRGRELQNIQYF. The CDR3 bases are TGTGCCAGCAGGAGGGGAAGGGAACTTCAAAACATTCAGTACTTC.

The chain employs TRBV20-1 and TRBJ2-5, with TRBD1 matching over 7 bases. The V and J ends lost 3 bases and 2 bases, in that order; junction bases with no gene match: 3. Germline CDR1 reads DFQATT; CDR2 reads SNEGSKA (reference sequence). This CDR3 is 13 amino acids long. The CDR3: CSASGTEQETQYF. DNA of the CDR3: TGCAGTGCTAGTGGGACAGAACAAGAGACCCAGTACTTC.